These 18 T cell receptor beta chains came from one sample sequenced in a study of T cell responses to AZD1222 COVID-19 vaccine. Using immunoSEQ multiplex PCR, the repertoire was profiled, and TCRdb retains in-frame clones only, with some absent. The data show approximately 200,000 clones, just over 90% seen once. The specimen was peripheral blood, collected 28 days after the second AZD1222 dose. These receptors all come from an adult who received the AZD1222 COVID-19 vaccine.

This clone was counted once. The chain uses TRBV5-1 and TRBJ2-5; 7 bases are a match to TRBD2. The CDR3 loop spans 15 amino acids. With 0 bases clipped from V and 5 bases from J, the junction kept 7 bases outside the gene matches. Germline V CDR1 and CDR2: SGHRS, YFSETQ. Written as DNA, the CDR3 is TGCGCCAGCAGCTTGGAGGCGGGAGATCGCGAGACCCAGTACTTC. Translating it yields CASSLEAGDRETQYF. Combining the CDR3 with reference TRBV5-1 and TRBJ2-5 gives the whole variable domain KAGVTQTPRYLIKTRGQQVTLSCSPISGHRSVSWYQQTPGQGLQFLFEYFSETQRNKGNFPGRFSGRQFSNSRSEMNVSTLELGDSALYLCASSLEAGDRETQYFGPGTRLLVL.

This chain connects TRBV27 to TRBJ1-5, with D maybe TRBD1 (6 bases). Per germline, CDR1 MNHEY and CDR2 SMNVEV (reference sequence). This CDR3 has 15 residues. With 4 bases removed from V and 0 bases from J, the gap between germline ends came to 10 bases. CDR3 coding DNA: TGTGCCAGCAGTTCCGGACAGATTAGCAATCAGCCCCAGCATTTT. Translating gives CASSSGQISNQPQHF.

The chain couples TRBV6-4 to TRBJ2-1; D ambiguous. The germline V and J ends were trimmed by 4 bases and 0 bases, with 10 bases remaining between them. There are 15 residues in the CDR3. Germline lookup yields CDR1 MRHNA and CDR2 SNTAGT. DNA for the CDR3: TGTGCCAGCAGTGCTAGGCCCACCTCCTACAATGAGCAGTTCTTC. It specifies CASSARPTSYNEQFF.

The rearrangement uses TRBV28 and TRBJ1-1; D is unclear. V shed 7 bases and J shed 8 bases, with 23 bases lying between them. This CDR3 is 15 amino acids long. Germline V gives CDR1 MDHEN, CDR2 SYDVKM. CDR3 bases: TGTGCCAGCATCCCGGCGAGGGAGGTGGTGAAGGAAGCTTTCTTT. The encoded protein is CASIPAREVVKEAFF.

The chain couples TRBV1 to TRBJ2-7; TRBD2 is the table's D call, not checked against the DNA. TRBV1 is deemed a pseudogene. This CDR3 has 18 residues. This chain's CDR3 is CTSSPGLAGGRRRHEQYF. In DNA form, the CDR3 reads TGCACCAGCAGCCCTGGACTAGCGGGAGGGCGCCGTCGCCACGAGCAGTACTTC.

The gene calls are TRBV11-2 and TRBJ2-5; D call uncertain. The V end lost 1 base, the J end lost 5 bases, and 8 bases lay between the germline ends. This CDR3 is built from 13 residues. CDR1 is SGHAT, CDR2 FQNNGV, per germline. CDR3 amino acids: CASSLVRSETQYF. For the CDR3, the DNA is TGTGCCAGCAGCTTAGTTAGGTCCGAGACCCAGTACTTC.

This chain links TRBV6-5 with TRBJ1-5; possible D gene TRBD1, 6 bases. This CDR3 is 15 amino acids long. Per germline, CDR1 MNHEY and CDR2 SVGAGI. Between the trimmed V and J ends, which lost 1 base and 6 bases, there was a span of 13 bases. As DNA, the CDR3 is TGTGCCAGCAGTTACTTCCGACAGGCCCCTCAGCCCCAGCATTTT. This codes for CASSYFRQAPQPQHF.

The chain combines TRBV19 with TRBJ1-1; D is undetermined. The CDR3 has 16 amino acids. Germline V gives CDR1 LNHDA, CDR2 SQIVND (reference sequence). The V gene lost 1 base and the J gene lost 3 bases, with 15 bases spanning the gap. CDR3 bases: TGTGCCAGTAGTATAGGACCTGGGGTTGGGGACACTGAAGCTTTCTTT. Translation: CASSIGPGVGDTEAFF.

Written as DNA, the CDR3 is TGTGCCAGCAGCTTAGGCCCCAACACCGGGGAGCTGTTTTTT. Translating gives CASSLGPNTGELFF. This sequence joins TRBV5-5 and TRBJ2-2; no reliable D call. This CDR3 has 14 amino acids. Trimming took off 2 bases at V and 2 bases at J, with 7 bases between the two ends. Germline-derived CDR1 and CDR2 are SGHKS and YYEKEE (reference sequence).

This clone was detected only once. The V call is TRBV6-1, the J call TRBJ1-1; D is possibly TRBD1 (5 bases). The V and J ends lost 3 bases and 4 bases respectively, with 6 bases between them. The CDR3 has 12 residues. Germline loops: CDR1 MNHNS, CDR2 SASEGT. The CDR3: CASSDRVTEAFF. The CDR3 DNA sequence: TGTGCCAGCAGTGACAGGGTCACTGAAGCTTTCTTT.

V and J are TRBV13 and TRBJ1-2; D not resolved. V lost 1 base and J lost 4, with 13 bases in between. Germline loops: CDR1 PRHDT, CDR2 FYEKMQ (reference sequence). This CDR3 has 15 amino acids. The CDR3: CASSLERGSGYGYTF. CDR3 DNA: TGTGCCAGCAGCTTAGAGCGAGGGTCCGGCTATGGCTACACCTTC.

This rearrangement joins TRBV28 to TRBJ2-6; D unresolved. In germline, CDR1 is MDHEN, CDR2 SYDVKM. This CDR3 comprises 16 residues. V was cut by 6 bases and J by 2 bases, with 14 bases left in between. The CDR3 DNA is TGTGCCAGCAGCTCCCCGCAGGTGGCTGGGGCCAACGTCCTGACTTTC. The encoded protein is CASSSPQVAGANVLTF.

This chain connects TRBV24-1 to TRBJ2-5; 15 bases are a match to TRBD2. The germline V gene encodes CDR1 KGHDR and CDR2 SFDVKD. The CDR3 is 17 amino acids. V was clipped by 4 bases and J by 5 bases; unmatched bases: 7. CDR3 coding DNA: TGTGCCACCAGTGACCTGGGACTAGCGGGAGGAGGGGAGACCCAGTACTTC. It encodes CATSDLGLAGGGETQYF.

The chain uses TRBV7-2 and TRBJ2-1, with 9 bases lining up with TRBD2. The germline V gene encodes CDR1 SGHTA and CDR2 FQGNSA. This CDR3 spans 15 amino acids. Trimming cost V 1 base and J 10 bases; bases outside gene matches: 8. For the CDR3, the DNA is TGTGCCAGCAGCTTAGGGGCGGGAGGGCGCAACGAGCAGTTCTTC. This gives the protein CASSLGAGGRNEQFF.

The CDR3 here is CASSPITGSHGYTF. The CDR3 coding sequence is TGTGCCAGCTCACCGATTACAGGGTCCCATGGCTACACCTTC. V gene TRBV18 combines with J gene TRBJ1-2; a weak D match, TRBD1 (6 bases). CDR3 length: 14 residues. Germline V gene lookup returns CDR1 KGHSH and CDR2 LQKENI. V shed 3 bases and J shed 6 bases, with 14 bases lying between them.

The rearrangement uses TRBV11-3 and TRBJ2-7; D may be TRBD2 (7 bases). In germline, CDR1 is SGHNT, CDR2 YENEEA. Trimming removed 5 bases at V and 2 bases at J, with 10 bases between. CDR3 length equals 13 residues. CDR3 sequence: CASSRGGPYEQYF. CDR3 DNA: TGTGCCAGCAGCAGGGGGGGCCCCTACGAGCAGTACTTC.

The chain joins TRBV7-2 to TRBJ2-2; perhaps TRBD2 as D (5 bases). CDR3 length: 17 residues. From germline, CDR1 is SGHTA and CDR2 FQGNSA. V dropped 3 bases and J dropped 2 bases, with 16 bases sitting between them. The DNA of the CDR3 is TGTGCCAGCAGCTTGTTAGGAGTAGCGAGCAACACCGGGGAGCTGTTTTTT. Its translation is CASSLLGVASNTGELFF.

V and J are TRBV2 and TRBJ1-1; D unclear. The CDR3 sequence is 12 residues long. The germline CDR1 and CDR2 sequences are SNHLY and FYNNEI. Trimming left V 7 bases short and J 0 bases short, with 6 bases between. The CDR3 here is CASMRVNTEAFF. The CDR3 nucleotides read TGTGCCAGCATGAGGGTGAACACTGAAGCTTTCTTT.